These T cell receptor beta chains were read from a single sample in a study of OX40 agonist ivuxolimab in advanced cancers. Generated by immunoSEQ multiplex PCR, the TCRdb table keeps only in-frame clones and is missing some. The profile covers fewer than 85,000 clones, with 90% appearing a single time and around 0.75% taken by the ten largest. This specimen consisted of CD4+ or CD8+ T cells sorted from blood, obtained in a trial of the OX40 agonist ivuxolimab. The origin of the receptors is an adult with an advanced solid tumor such as melanoma, head and neck, liver or kidney cancer. The CDR3 runs from the conserved cysteine through the conserved F or W. The D gene is left open where the match is weak. Rows may omit the clone size; those that give it use once, few, many or a size class.

CDR3aa | CDR3nt | j_gene | d_gene | abundance | len | v_gene
CASSQEIQGASPLHF | TGCGCCAGCAGCCAAGAGATCCAGGGGGCTTCACCCCTCCACTTT | TRBJ1-6 | TRBD1 | . | 15 | TRBV4-3
CASSYSSRNPGGYTF | TGTGCCAGCAGTTACTCTTCCCGAAACCCTGGAGGTTACACCTTC | TRBJ1-2 | . | . | 15 | TRBV6-5
CASSTSGAPYNEQFF | TGTGCCAGCAGCACTTCGGGGGCACCCTACAATGAGCAGTTCTTC | TRBJ2-1 | . | few | 15 | TRBV11-2
CASSWGRETQYF | TGTGCCAGCAGTTGGGGGCGAGAGACCCAGTACTTC | TRBJ2-5 | . | . | 12 | TRBV28
CASSPYGRGYEQYF | TGTGCCAGCAGCCCTTACGGCAGGGGGTACGAGCAGTACTTC | TRBJ2-7 | TRBD1 | . | 14 | TRBV28
CSVVKGQGSDEQFF | TGCAGCGTTGTAAAGGGACAGGGGAGTGATGAGCAGTTCTTC | TRBJ2-1 | TRBD1 | . | 14 | TRBV29-1
CASSPYESYNEQFF | TGTGCCAGCTCACCATACGAGTCTTACAATGAGCAGTTCTTC | TRBJ2-1 | . | . | 14 | TRBV18
CASSQARAGTIGYTF | TGCGCCAGCAGCCAAGCTCGGGCAGGGACTATCGGCTACACCTTC | TRBJ1-2 | . | . | 15 | TRBV4-3
CASSRQGGEKLFF | TGCGCCAGCAGCCGCCAGGGAGGCGAAAAACTGTTTTTT | TRBJ1-4 | . | . | 13 | TRBV4-3
CASSEFGVRTTDTQYF | TGCGCCAGCAGTGAATTCGGTGTCCGGACCACAGATACGCAGTATTTT | TRBJ2-3 | . | . | 16 | TRBV10-2
CASSFLSTGVGGYTF | TGTGCCAGCAGTTTTCTCTCCACAGGGGTTGGGGGCTACACCTTC | TRBJ1-2 | TRBD1 | . | 15 | TRBV28
CASSADQLAEYNEQFF | TGTGCCAGCAGCGCGGACCAACTAGCGGAGTACAATGAGCAGTTCTTC | TRBJ2-1 | TRBD2 | . | 16 | TRBV9
CASSQDMLSLKAFF | TGCGCCAGCAGCCAAGATATGTTATCTTTGAAAGCTTTCTTT | TRBJ1-1 | . | . | 14 | TRBV4-3
CASRVLPGQAGNTIYF | TGTGCCAGCAGAGTTCTCCCGGGACAGGCTGGAAACACCATATATTTT | TRBJ1-3 | TRBD1 | . | 16 | TRBV28
CASSLRTGYEQYF | TGTGCCAGCAGCCTAAGGACAGGCTACGAGCAGTACTTC | TRBJ2-7 | TRBD1 | . | 13 | TRBV5-8
CASRGLAGGQETQYF | TGTGCCAGCAGAGGACTAGCGGGAGGGCAAGAGACCCAGTACTTC | TRBJ2-5 | TRBD2 | . | 15 | TRBV6-5
CASSLGQNGYTF | TGTGCCAGCTCACTTGGGCAGAATGGCTACACCTTC | TRBJ1-2 | . | . | 12 | TRBV18
CASSSLGWEQYF | TGTGCCAGCAGCTCACTGGGCTGGGAGCAGTACTTC | TRBJ2-7 | . | . | 12 | TRBV7-2
CASSPRASGGHQPQHF | TGCGCCAGCAGCCCCCGCGCCTCGGGGGGTCATCAGCCCCAGCATTTT | TRBJ1-5 | . | . | 16 | TRBV4-3
CASSRGRRDEQFF | TGCGCCAGCAGCCGAGGCCGGAGGGATGAGCAGTTCTTC | TRBJ2-1 | . | . | 13 | TRBV4-3
CASSTNLGTSGGRTYEQYF | TGTGCCAGTAGTACGAACCTCGGGACTAGCGGAGGACGGACCTACGAGCAGTACTTC | TRBJ2-7 | TRBD2 | . | 19 | TRBV19
CASSMDARGAKNIQYF | TGTGCCAGCAGCATGGACGCAAGGGGGGCCAAAAACATTCAGTACTTC | TRBJ2-4 | . | . | 16 | TRBV27
CASRGDRGRGNQPQHF | TGTGCCAGCAGGGGGGACAGGGGGCGGGGCAATCAGCCCCAGCATTTT | TRBJ1-5 | TRBD1 | . | 16 | TRBV28
CASGPDRGSYNEQFF | TGTGCCAGCGGCCCGGACAGGGGCTCCTACAATGAGCAGTTCTTC | TRBJ2-1 | TRBD1 | . | 15 | TRBV27
CASSLGRAITYEQYF | TGCGCCAGCAGCTTGGGCAGGGCGATTACCTACGAGCAGTACTTC | TRBJ2-7 | . | . | 15 | TRBV5-1
CASSGSLAGVQNEQFF | TGTGCCAGCAGCGGTTCTTTAGCGGGAGTACAAAATGAGCAGTTCTTC | TRBJ2-1 | TRBD2 | . | 16 | TRBV7-3
CASSLTDGSIGGYTF | TGTGCCAGCAGCTTAACCGACGGCTCCATAGGAGGCTACACCTTC | TRBJ1-2 | . | . | 15 | TRBV7-2
CASSVTLAESYEQYF | TGTGCCAGCAGCGTAACCTTAGCGGAATCCTACGAGCAGTACTTC | TRBJ2-7 | . | . | 15 | TRBV4-2
CASSFRGSGANVLTF | TGTGCCAGCAGTTTTCGGGGCTCTGGGGCCAACGTCCTGACTTTC | TRBJ2-6 | . | . | 15 | TRBV27
CASSVPTGANEQYF | TGTGCCAGCAGTGTCCCAACAGGGGCCAACGAGCAGTACTTC | TRBJ2-7 | TRBD1 | . | 14 | TRBV2
CASSEVQTPSSYNEQFF | TGTGCCAGCAGTGAAGTCCAGACTCCGAGCTCCTACAATGAGCAGTTCTTC | TRBJ2-1 | . | . | 17 | TRBV6-1